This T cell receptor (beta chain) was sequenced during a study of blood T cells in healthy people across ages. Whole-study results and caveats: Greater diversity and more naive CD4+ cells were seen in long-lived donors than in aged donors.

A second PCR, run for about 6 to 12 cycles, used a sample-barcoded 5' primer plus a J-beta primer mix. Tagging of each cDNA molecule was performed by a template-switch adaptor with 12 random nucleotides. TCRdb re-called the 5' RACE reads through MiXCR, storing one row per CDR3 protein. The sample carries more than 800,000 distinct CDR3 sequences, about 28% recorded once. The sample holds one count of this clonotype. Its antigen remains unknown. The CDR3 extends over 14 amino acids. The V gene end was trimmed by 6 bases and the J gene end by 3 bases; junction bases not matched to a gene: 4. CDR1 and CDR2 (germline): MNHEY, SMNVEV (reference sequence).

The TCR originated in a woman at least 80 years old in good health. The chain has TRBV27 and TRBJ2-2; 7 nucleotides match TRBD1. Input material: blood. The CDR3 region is CASRTGSYTGELFF. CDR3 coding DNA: TGTGCCAGCAGGACAGGGTCTTACACCGGGGAGCTGTTTTTT.